This TCR beta chain was sequenced for a study of blood T cell repertoires in COVID-19. Study overall: T cells, B-cell-depleted T cells, or PBMCs provided the cDNA or gDNA that served as material.

In the authors' workflow: Amplifying reference gene primers gave estimates of nucleated cell counts. Generated by immunoSEQ multiplex PCR, the TCRdb table keeps only in-frame clones and is missing some. For V, J and clone size, that table is used; D and trimming come from the DNA. Of 200,000 to 250,000 clones detected, 80% to 90% appear once; the ten largest clones hold under 3.5%. The V gene's germline CDR1 is MNHEY and CDR2 SVGAGI. The V end lost 0 bases, the J end lost 0 bases, and 9 bases lay between the germline ends. There are 15 residues in the CDR3. The clonotype was recovered from a man aged 30-40 years with COVID-19, enrolled during active disease. Sequenced sample: peripheral blood. The V gene is TRBV6-5, the J gene TRBJ2-7; D ambiguous. CDR3 DNA: TGTGCCAGCAGTTACTCGGTGGCCGACTCCTACGAGCAGTACTTC. Residues: CASSYSVADSYEQYF.